This is a list of T cell receptor beta chains from one sample in a study of Graves' ophthalmopathy and Graves' hyperthyroidism. TCRdb processed the multiplex PCR reads anew with MiXCR; each CDR3 protein has one entry. Of roughly 420,000 distinct CDR3 sequences listed, under 25% were seen once; the top ten hold around 3.1%. Material: peripheral blood. The receptors stem from a young woman with stable Graves' hyperthyroidism. CDR3s include the opening cysteine and the closing phenylalanine or tryptophan. Each record gives: D gene, V gene, clone size, J gene, CDR3 protein, CDR3 DNA. The D gene is left open where the match is weak. Clone sizes are given selectively: once, few, many, or a class where the clone is expanded.

d_call: NA; v_call: TRBV12-5; clone_size: NA; j_call: TRBJ2-7; cdr3_aa: CASARGNYEQYF; cdr3_nt: TGTGCTAGTGCCCGGGGAAACTACGAGCAGTACTTC
d_call: TRBD2; v_call: TRBV12-3/TRBV12-4; clone_size: many; j_call: TRBJ2-2; cdr3_aa: CASRGTSGRGTGELFF; cdr3_nt: TGTGCCAGCAGGGGGACTAGCGGGAGAGGTACCGGGGAGCTGTTTTTT
d_call: NA; v_call: TRBV6-1; clone_size: many; j_call: TRBJ1-3; cdr3_aa: CASTDISGNTIYF; cdr3_nt: TGTGCCAGCACTGATATCTCTGGAAACACCATATATTTT
d_call: NA; v_call: TRBV28; clone_size: many; j_call: TRBJ1-2; cdr3_aa: CATQLRNYGYTF; cdr3_nt: TGTGCCACCCAGCTTCGTAACTATGGCTACACCTTC
d_call: NA; v_call: TRBV20-1; clone_size: many; j_call: TRBJ1-6; cdr3_aa: CSARAVVNSPLHF; cdr3_nt: TGCAGTGCTAGAGCGGTTGTCAATTCACCCCTCCACTTT
d_call: NA; v_call: TRBV29-1; clone_size: many; j_call: TRBJ2-5; cdr3_aa: CSVSREETQYF; cdr3_nt: TGCAGCGTTAGCCGGGAAGAGACCCAGTACTTC
d_call: NA; v_call: TRBV2; clone_size: few; j_call: TRBJ1-1; cdr3_aa: CASSAEGNTEAFF; cdr3_nt: TGTGCCAGCAGTGCCGAGGGGAACACTGAAGCTTTCTTT
d_call: NA; v_call: TRBV20-1; clone_size: NA; j_call: TRBJ1-2; cdr3_aa: CSAKAGVRGYTF; cdr3_nt: TGCAGTGCAAAGGCAGGGGTGAGAGGCTACACCTTC
d_call: NA; v_call: TRBV7-3; clone_size: few; j_call: TRBJ1-1; cdr3_aa: CAGSYTGYGTEAFF; cdr3_nt: TGTGCCGGCAGCTATACAGGGTATGGGACTGAAGCTTTCTTT
d_call: TRBD2; v_call: TRBV6-5; clone_size: many; j_call: TRBJ2-5; cdr3_aa: CASIREAQETQYF; cdr3_nt: TGTGCCAGCATACGGGAGGCCCAAGAGACCCAGTACTTC
d_call: NA; v_call: TRBV15; clone_size: many; j_call: TRBJ1-1; cdr3_aa: CATSRSLGVNTEAFF; cdr3_nt: TGTGCCACCAGCAGGTCACTTGGGGTGAACACTGAAGCTTTCTTT
d_call: NA; v_call: TRBV7-2; clone_size: many; j_call: TRBJ1-1; cdr3_aa: CASSLAGRVAFF; cdr3_nt: TGTGCCAGCAGCTTAGCGGGCAGGGTGGCTTTCTTT
d_call: TRBD2; v_call: TRBV24-1; clone_size: many; j_call: TRBJ2-5; cdr3_aa: CATSVRVGTSGRYQETQYF; cdr3_nt: TGTGCCACCAGTGTCAGGGTCGGGACCAGCGGGAGGTACCAAGAGACCCAGTACTTC
d_call: TRBD1; v_call: TRBV5-4; clone_size: many; j_call: TRBJ2-7; cdr3_aa: CASSHTGGIYEQYF; cdr3_nt: TGTGCCAGCAGCCACACAGGGGGCATCTACGAGCAGTACTTC
d_call: TRBD2; v_call: TRBV10-1; clone_size: NA; j_call: TRBJ2-7; cdr3_aa: CASSGLAGEQYF; cdr3_nt: TGCGCCAGCAGTGGACTAGCGGGCGAGCAGTACTTC
d_call: NA; v_call: TRBV30; clone_size: many; j_call: TRBJ2-7; cdr3_aa: CAWSIRASYEQYF; cdr3_nt: TGTGCCTGGAGTATAAGGGCTTCCTACGAGCAGTACTTC
d_call: NA; v_call: TRBV6-5; clone_size: NA; j_call: TRBJ2-7; cdr3_aa: CASSYSSITYEQYF; cdr3_nt: TGTGCCAGCAGTTACTCATCTATCACCTACGAGCAGTACTTC
d_call: NA; v_call: TRBV12-3/TRBV12-4; clone_size: NA; j_call: TRBJ1-5; cdr3_aa: CASKTGGSVWPQHF; cdr3_nt: TGTGCCAGCAAAACGGGGGGTTCCGTTTGGCCCCAGCATTTT
d_call: NA; v_call: TRBV6-1; clone_size: few; j_call: TRBJ2-4; cdr3_aa: CATRDPLRAKNIQYF; cdr3_nt: TGTGCCACCAGAGATCCGTTAAGAGCCAAAAACATTCAGTACTTC
d_call: TRBD1; v_call: TRBV6-1; clone_size: NA; j_call: TRBJ1-2; cdr3_aa: CASSPSTGYYGYTF; cdr3_nt: TGTGCCAGCAGCCCCTCGACAGGGTACTATGGCTACACCTTC
d_call: NA; v_call: TRBV20-1; clone_size: many; j_call: TRBJ1-1; cdr3_aa: CSARPVTEAFF; cdr3_nt: TGCAGTGCTAGGCCTGTGACTGAAGCTTTCTTT